The 7 T cell receptor beta chains in this list originate from one sample, sequenced in a study of control samples from healthy donors and cancer patients. Sequencing was performed with immunoSEQ multiplex PCR; in TCRdb, only in-frame clones are kept and a portion is missing. The sample carries tens of thousands of clones, 80% to 95% recorded once. Sequenced sample: PBMCs. These receptors were taken from a man aged 35-49 years with colorectal cancer.

The chain has TRBV9 and TRBJ2-1, with 13 nucleotides matching TRBD2. The germline V gene has CDR1 SGDLS and CDR2 YYNGEE. Germline trimming cut 6 bases from V and 3 bases from J; bases unmatched to any gene: 3. The CDR3 has 15 residues. The CDR3 sequence: CASTRTSGGYNEQFF. The CDR3 bases are TGTGCCAGCACCAGGACTAGCGGGGGCTACAATGAGCAGTTCTTC.

The genes are TRBV24-1 and TRBJ2-1, with D perhaps matching TRBD2 (5 bases). V dropped 3 bases and J dropped 12 bases, with 11 bases sitting between them. Germline CDR1 KGHDR, CDR2 SFDVKD. The CDR3 sequence is 12 residues long. CDR3 sequence (DNA): TGTGCCACCAGTGATCCTCGAGAGGGGCAGTTCTTC. Protein product: CATSDPREGQFF.

The chain employs TRBV5-6 and TRBJ1-5; no clear D. Germline V gene lookup returns CDR1 SGHDT and CDR2 YYEEEE. The CDR3 is 14 residues long. V lost 1 base to trimming and J lost 0 bases, with 5 bases between them. Here the CDR3 reads CASSLRPSNQPQHF. CDR3 sequence (DNA): TGTGCCAGCAGCTTGAGGCCTAGCAATCAGCCCCAGCATTTT. Combining the CDR3 with reference TRBV5-6 and TRBJ1-5 gives the whole variable domain DAGVTQSPTHLIKTRGQQVTLRCSPKSGHDTVSWYQQALGQGPQFIFQYYEEEERQRGNFPDRFSGHQFPNYSSELNVNALLLGDSALYLCASSLRPSNQPQHFGDGTRLSIL.

A few counts support this clone. This chain connects TRBV11-2 to TRBJ1-6, with TRBD1 matching over 8 bases. Germline values: CDR1 SGHAT, CDR2 FQNNGV. Losses at the gene ends were 2 bases for V and 8 bases for J; bases not matched to a gene: 8. The CDR3 is made up of 16 amino acids. DNA of the CDR3: TGTGCCAGCAGCTTAATCTCAGGGGGCGGTGATTCACCCCTCCACTTT. Translating it yields CASSLISGGGDSPLHF.

J is TRBJ1-2 and V is TRBV5-1, with a weak D call TRBD1 (5 bases). The CDR3 covers 16 residues. Trimming left V 4 bases short and J 2 bases short, with 18 bases between. Germline V lookup: CDR1 SGHRS, CDR2 YFSETQ. Here the CDR3 DNA reads TGCGCCAGCAGCCGAGGCCAGGGAGCGGGAAACTATGGCTACACCTTC. This gives the protein CASSRGQGAGNYGYTF.

Points on this clone: At the DNA level, this CDR3 is encoded by other sequences in the same sample as well. The V and J genes are TRBV2 and TRBJ1-4; D is ambiguous. The V end was cut by 4 bases, the J end by 0 bases, with 6 bases between. Germline V CDR1 and CDR2: SNHLY, FYNNEI. CDR3 length equals 14 residues. For the CDR3, the DNA is TGTGCCAGCAGTGTGGAGGCAACTAATGAAAAACTGTTTTTT. Translated, it gives CASSVEATNEKLFF.

The V call is TRBV9, the J call TRBJ2-7; D possibly corresponds to TRBD1 (7 bases). Trimming removed 3 bases from V and 7 bases from J, with 23 bases in between. Germline values: CDR1 SGDLS, CDR2 YYNGEE. The CDR3 extends over 16 amino acids. The CDR3 sequence: CASSATGWAGGQEQYF. In DNA form, the CDR3 reads TGTGCCAGCAGCGCCACCGGGTGGGCAGGGGGGCAAGAGCAGTACTTC.